The 2 T cell receptor beta chains below all came from one sample that was sequenced in a study of blood T cell repertoires in COVID-19. TCRdb's table, derived via immunoSEQ multiplex PCR, lists solely in-frame clones and lacks some. Here the sample spans about 51,000 clones, 75% to 95% being singletons. Sequenced material: peripheral blood. The origin of the receptors is a man aged 50 to 59 with acute or convalescent COVID-19.

V and J are TRBV14 and TRBJ1-3; tentative D call: TRBD1 (6 bases). The CDR3 is 15 amino acids. The germline V gene encodes CDR1 SGHDN and CDR2 FVKESK. The V end was cut by 3 bases, the J end by 4 bases, with 13 bases between. The CDR3 region is CASSHLRGKGNTIYF. The CDR3 nucleotides are TGTGCCAGCAGCCACCTCAGGGGAAAAGGAAACACCATATATTTT. The whole variable domain, remainder taken from reference TRBV14 and TRBJ1-3, is EAGVTQFPSHSVIEKGQTVTLRCDPISGHDNLYWYRRVMGKEIKFLLHFVKESKQDESGMPNNRFLAERTGGTYSTLKVQPAELEDSGVYFCASSHLRGKGNTIYFGEGSWLTVV.

V and J are TRBV7-3 and TRBJ2-2; possible D gene TRBD1, 5 bases. The CDR3 sequence is 15 residues long. Germline V CDR1 and CDR2: SGHTA, FQGTGA. Trimming pared 2 bases from V and 4 bases from J, leaving 11 bases between. The CDR3 DNA reads as TGTGCCAGCAGCTTAGTACAGGATTTCACCGGGGAGCTGTTTTTT. Residues: CASSLVQDFTGELFF.